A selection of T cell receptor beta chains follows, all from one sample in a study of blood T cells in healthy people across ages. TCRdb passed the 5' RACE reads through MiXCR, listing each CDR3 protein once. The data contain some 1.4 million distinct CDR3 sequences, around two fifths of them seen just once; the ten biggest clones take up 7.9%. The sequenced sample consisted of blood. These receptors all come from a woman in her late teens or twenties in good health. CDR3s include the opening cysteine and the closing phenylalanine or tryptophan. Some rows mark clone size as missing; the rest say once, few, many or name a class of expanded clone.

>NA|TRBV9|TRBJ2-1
CASSPSGGQGYYEQFF
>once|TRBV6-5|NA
CASKGPGAWGEQYF
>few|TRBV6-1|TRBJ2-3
CASSERLAGGNTDTQYF
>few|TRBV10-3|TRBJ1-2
CAIIGTGGNYGYTF
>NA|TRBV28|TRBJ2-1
CASSLTSGDHLYNEQFF
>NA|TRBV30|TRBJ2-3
CAWSAGLAGDTQYF
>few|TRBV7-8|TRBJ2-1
CASSLGVGQVYNEQFF
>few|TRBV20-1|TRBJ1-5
CSARVYMGPFNQPQHF
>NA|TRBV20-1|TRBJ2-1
CSASLAGGVYEQFF
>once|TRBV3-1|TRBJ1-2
CASSPGVASYGYTF
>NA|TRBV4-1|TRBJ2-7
CASSQDRVRGSNYEQYF
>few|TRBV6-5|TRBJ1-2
CASSYFSTRALNYGYTF
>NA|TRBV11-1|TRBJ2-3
CASSTGVDTQYF
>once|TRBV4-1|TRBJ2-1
CASSQEPGQFLTTERFF
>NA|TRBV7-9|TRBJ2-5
CASSSGSSSETQYF
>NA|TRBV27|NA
CASSPPGTGKETQFF
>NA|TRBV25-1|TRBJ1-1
CASSPEAWGGTEAFF
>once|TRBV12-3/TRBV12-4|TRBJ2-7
CASIIQWGYEQYF
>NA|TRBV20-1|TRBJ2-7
CSARDRVAHEQYF
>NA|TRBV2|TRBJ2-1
CASSGGLGRNEQFF
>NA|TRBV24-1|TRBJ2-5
CATSDLGTGQETQYF
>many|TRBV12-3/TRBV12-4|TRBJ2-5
CASSFGDGQETQYF
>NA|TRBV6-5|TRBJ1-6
CASSYGEGWDSPLHF
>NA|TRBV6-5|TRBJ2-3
CASSYSGDQGFDTDTQYF
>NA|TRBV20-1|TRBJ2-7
CSERGAREQYF
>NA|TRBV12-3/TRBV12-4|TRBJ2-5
CASSLVAAGTQYF
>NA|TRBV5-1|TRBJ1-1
CASSLVGRLNTEAFF
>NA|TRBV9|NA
CASSGNGQGLAKSIQYF
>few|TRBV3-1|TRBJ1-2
CASSNSGLGYYGYTF
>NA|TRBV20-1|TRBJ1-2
CSAAQGLGDYGYTF
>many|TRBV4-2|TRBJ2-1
CASSSGTYSYNEQFF
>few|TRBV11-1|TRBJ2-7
CASSLVQWNHEQYF
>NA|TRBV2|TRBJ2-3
CASSAYEASTDTQYF
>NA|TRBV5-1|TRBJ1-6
CASSLDGQGGARNSPLHF
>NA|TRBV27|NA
CASSFEGVQETQYF
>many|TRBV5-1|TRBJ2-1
CASSLSGNYEQFF
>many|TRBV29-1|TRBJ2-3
CSVGWAGGKIGTDTQYF
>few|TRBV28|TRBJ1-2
CASRQPGGAGGYTF
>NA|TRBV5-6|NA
CASSLSSSTISEQYF
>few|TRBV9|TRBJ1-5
CASSVGQGDQPQHF